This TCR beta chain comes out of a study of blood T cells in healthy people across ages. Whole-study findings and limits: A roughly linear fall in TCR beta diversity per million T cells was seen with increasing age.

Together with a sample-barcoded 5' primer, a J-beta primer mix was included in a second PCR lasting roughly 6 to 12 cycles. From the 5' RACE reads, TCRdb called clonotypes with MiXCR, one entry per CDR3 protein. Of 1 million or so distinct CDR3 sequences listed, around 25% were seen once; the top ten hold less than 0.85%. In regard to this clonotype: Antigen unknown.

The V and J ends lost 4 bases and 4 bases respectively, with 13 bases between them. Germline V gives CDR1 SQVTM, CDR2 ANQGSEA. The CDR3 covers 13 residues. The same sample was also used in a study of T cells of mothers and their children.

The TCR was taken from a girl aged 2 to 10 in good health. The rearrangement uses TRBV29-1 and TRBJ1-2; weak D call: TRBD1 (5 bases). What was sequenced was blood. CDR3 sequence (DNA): TGCAGCGTTGCCCCTCGACAGTCCTATGGCTACACCTTC. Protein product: CSVAPRQSYGYTF.